Listed below are T cell receptor beta chains from one sample, sequenced in a study of CD8 T cells in cerebrospinal fluid in Alzheimer's disease. TCRdb reprocessed the 10x single-cell sequencing reads, with one entry per CDR3 protein and no DNA. This sample contains about 1,100 distinct CDR3 sequences. The material sequenced was cerebrospinal fluid. The source of these receptors is a human donor with mild cognitive impairment. Each CDR3 is given with its conserved first and last residue. Each record gives: J gene, V gene, clone size, CDR3 protein. A clone size is listed for some rows: how often the clone was seen (once, few, many), or a class if it is expanded.

>TRBJ2-2|TRBV6-5|medium-sized
CASRTLGTSGLTGELFF
>TRBJ2-2|TRBV3-1|medium-sized
CASSQDWTANTGELFF
>TRBJ2-3|TRBV20-1|large
CSASGGGRADTQYF
>TRBJ2-7|TRBV13|large
CASSLGGGEQYF
>TRBJ2-1|TRBV3-1|medium-sized
CASSQEPSSLYNEQFF
>TRBJ2-3|TRBV10-3|hyperexpanded
CAISESSETLSTDTQYF
>TRBJ1-5|TRBV19|NA
CVSILGTGSDSNQPQHF
>TRBJ1-5|TRBV6-5|medium-sized
CASSYPLDSRNQPQHF
>TRBJ1-2|TRBV20-1|medium-sized
CSALRTVNYGYTF
>TRBJ1-5|TRBV10-1|medium-sized
CASSEGSNQPQHF
>TRBJ2-2|TRBV4-1|large
CASSQEGTSPGELFF
>TRBJ2-3|TRBV5-1|medium-sized
CASSLGLAGSSIDTQYF
>TRBJ1-1|TRBV27|medium-sized
CASSWDILSMNTEAFF
>TRBJ1-5|TRBV28|medium-sized
CASSSDRTSGNQPQHF
>TRBJ1-1|TRBV7-2|large
CASSTRQGGAEAFF
>TRBJ1-1|TRBV6-5|medium-sized
CASSYTARAVAFF
>TRBJ2-4|TRBV6-5|NA
CASRDRGRKAQNIQYF
>TRBJ2-4|TRBV28|medium-sized
CASSSSGTVKNIQYF
>TRBJ1-6|TRBV20-1|medium-sized
CSAHVQGGSPLHF
>TRBJ2-3|TRBV7-2|large
CASSLVSTGSTDTQYF
>TRBJ1-6|TRBV10-3|medium-sized
CAISEDTRNGSPLHF
>TRBJ2-2|TRBV20-1|medium-sized
CSAIQGEGTGELFF
>TRBJ2-7|TRBV19|medium-sized
CASSAPDRALEQYF
>TRBJ1-4|TRBV20-1|medium-sized
CSASEGLINEKLFF
>TRBJ2-1|TRBV30|medium-sized
CAWSVWGQGLNNEQFF
>TRBJ1-5|TRBV20-1|large
CSTTTGVNQPQHF
>TRBJ1-2|TRBV20-1|large
CSARDEGEGYGYTF
>TRBJ2-3|TRBV14|large
CASSPQPNGADTQYF
>TRBJ2-7|TRBV7-2|medium-sized
CASRGSSYEQYF
>TRBJ1-1|TRBV11-2|medium-sized
CASSPRSDSTNTEAFF
>TRBJ2-7|TRBV7-2|NA
CASLDVPGPYEQYF
>TRBJ1-2|TRBV6-1|medium-sized
CASSEEVQGRWKDGYTF
>TRBJ2-1|TRBV5-6|medium-sized
CASSLGPGLSYNEQFF
>TRBJ2-1|TRBV7-3|large
CASSLGTSGGQRLNEQFF
>TRBJ1-2|TRBV2|medium-sized
CASSDGSRNRYGYTF
>TRBJ2-2|TRBV7-8|medium-sized
CASSLRGRGRNTGELFF
>TRBJ2-3|TRBV27|medium-sized
CASTSRQGRGTDTQYF
>TRBJ2-1|TRBV12-3/TRBV12-4|large
CASSPTLGSLSYNEQFF
>TRBJ1-1|TRBV7-2|NA
CASRGGLNTEAFF
>TRBJ2-5|TRBV18|large
CASSPNTGVGETQYF
>TRBJ1-3|TRBV2|medium-sized
CASSRRQGIENTIYF
>TRBJ2-3|TRBV7-9|large
CASSDRDRGPVFTDTQYF
>TRBJ2-1|TRBV20-1|medium-sized
CSARDRVGRNTINEQFF
>TRBJ2-7|TRBV11-2|large
CASSFGQGYEQYF
>TRBJ1-5|TRBV7-9|large
CASSAVSGGAGQPQHF
>TRBJ1-1|TRBV29-1|medium-sized
CSVAGARRTEAFF
>TRBJ2-1|TRBV7-2|large
CASSFDRSYNEQFF
>TRBJ2-4|TRBV20-1|NA
CSAQQARTGGSKNIQYF
>TRBJ2-3|TRBV11-3|medium-sized
CASSPGYTDTQYF
>TRBJ2-5|TRBV19|NA
CASSAGLAGGPRETQYF
>TRBJ2-3|TRBV7-2|large
CASSTSSGLSTDTQYF
>TRBJ2-7|TRBV9|medium-sized
CASSVGGDSYSYEQYF
>TRBJ2-3|TRBV5-1|large
CASSLGDPSTDTQYF